The 8 T cell receptor beta chains reported below all come from one sample, sequenced in a study of vaccination and CD4 T cells after COVID-19 (dated by TCRdb to the early 2020s). What these receptors recognize is not known. Sample treatment or condition, as interpreted from the label and publication: roughly 10-day PBMC culture with coronavirus spike peptide pools or control peptides (ViraFEST assay). Library prep was done by PCR. Sequencing relied on an Illumina iSeq 100. TCR sequencing of DNA from cultured CD4+ T cells used the Oncomine TCR Beta short-read assay at the Johns Hopkins FTIC core. Through fastp at Q25 and MiXCR, TCRdb rebuilt clones from the public reads, retaining in-frame beta chains. When rows share a CDR3 protein, they turn into one entry using the most common DNA and genes. This sample is represented by roughly 20,000 distinct CDR3 sequences; approximately 33% of them were singletons. Clones ranked in the top ten supply about 15% of the sample.

The specimen sequenced was cultured CD4+ T cells from blood. Source of these receptors: a human donor with COVID-19.

This sequence joins TRBV6-5 and TRBJ1-3, with 7 bases that match TRBD1. V lost 0 bases, J lost 0 bases, and 5 bases stayed unmatched. Per germline, CDR1 MNHEY and CDR2 SVGAGI. The CDR3 sequence is 17 residues long. This chain's CDR3 is CASSYSTGPRSGNTIYF. The CDR3 nucleotides read TGTGCCAGCAGTTACTCGACAGGGCCTCGCTCTGGAAACACCATATATTTT.

The gene calls are TRBV4-1 and TRBJ2-7, with a tentative D call TRBD2 (6 bases). V was cut by 4 bases and J by 3 bases, with 22 bases left in between. This CDR3 has 17 amino acids. Germline CDR1 reads MGHRA; CDR2 reads YSYEKL. CDR3 nucleotide sequence: TGCGCCAGCAGCCCGCCCCCTGGGGACTCCGCAGACTACGAGCAGTACTTC. Protein: CASSPPPGDSADYEQYF.

The rearrangement uses TRBV5-1 and TRBJ2-1; D unclear. CDR1 SGHRS and CDR2 YFSETQ come from the germline V gene. The V and J ends lost 4 bases and 0 bases respectively, with 11 bases between them. CDR3 length: 15 amino acids. The CDR3 loop reads CASSLTRSSYNEQFF. The CDR3 DNA sequence: TGCGCCAGCAGCCTAACCCGGAGCTCCTACAATGAGCAGTTCTTC.

Here the CDR3 DNA reads TGTGCCAGCAGCGGGACAGGGGGGACCGGGGAGCTGTTTTTT. This gives the protein CASSGTGGTGELFF. The rearrangement links TRBV7-3 to TRBJ2-2; 11 bases agree with TRBD1. Trimming cost V 5 bases and J 5 bases; bases outside gene matches: 1. From germline, CDR1 is SGHTA and CDR2 FQGTGA. The CDR3 has 14 residues.

V usage is TRBV28 and J usage is TRBJ1-2, with 10 bases that match TRBD1. The CDR3 loop spans 14 amino acids. Germline V lookup: CDR1 MDHEN, CDR2 SYDVKM. Trimming removed 3 bases from V and 10 bases from J; junction bases left unmatched: 8. CDR3 loop: CASSFPGQGRDYTF. CDR3 nucleotide sequence: TGTGCCAGCAGTTTTCCGGGACAGGGGAGAGACTACACCTTC.

The chain has TRBV12-3 or TRBV12-4 and TRBJ1-5; D gene uncertain. V was shortened by 2 bases and J by 6 bases, with 17 bases between the two germline ends. The CDR3 has 16 amino acids. The CDR3 DNA sequence: TGTGCCAGCAGTTTATCTAGCCGCCCAACGACTCAGCCCCAGCATTTT. The encoded protein is CASSLSSRPTTQPQHF.

This clonotype occurred a few times. The rearrangement joins TRBV20-1 to TRBJ2-7; TRBD1 might be the D (5 bases). The CDR3 has 13 residues. CDR1 and CDR2 (germline): DFQATT, SNEGSKA (reference sequence). The V gene lost 1 base and the J gene lost 6 bases, with 13 bases spanning the gap. CDR3 in amino acids: CSARAGNQAEQYF. The CDR3 DNA follows: TGCAGTGCTAGAGCAGGGAATCAGGCCGAGCAGTACTTC.

This sequence joins TRBV20-1 and TRBJ1-1; TRBD1 might be the D (6 bases). The V gene lost 3 bases and the J gene lost 3 bases, with 26 bases spanning the gap. The CDR3 is made up of 18 amino acids. CDR1 is DFQATT, CDR2 SNEGSKA, per germline (reference sequence). This CDR3 reads CSARSLGRWGAGDTEAFF. In nucleotides, the CDR3 is TGCAGTGCTAGGTCCTTGGGGCGTTGGGGGGCTGGAGACACTGAAGCTTTCTTT.